The 21 T cell receptor beta chains in this list originate from one sample, sequenced in a study of OX40 agonist ivuxolimab in advanced cancers. Libraries were prepared by immunoSEQ multiplex PCR; TCRdb keeps only in-frame clonotypes and omits some of them. The table has 52,000 or so clones, over 80% seen once. This sample comprised CD4+ or CD8+ T cells sorted from blood, obtained in a trial of the OX40 agonist ivuxolimab. The receptors shown here come from an adult with an advanced solid tumor such as melanoma, head and neck, liver or kidney cancer.

The chain is built from TRBV7-2 and TRBJ1-2, with D uncertain. Trimming cost V 1 base and J 2 bases, with 11 bases left between them. The CDR3 has 15 amino acids. Per germline, CDR1 SGHTA and CDR2 FQGNSA. CDR3 region: CASSLVRFTNYGYTF. The CDR3 DNA reads as TGTGCCAGCAGCTTAGTCCGCTTCACGAACTATGGCTACACCTTC.

The rearrangement joins TRBV7-3 to TRBJ2-7, with D perhaps matching TRBD2 (5 bases). Looked up from germline, CDR1 is SGHTA and CDR2 is FQGTGA. The CDR3 loop spans 16 amino acids. V lost 2 bases, J lost 2 bases, and 16 bases lay in between. The CDR3 is CASSLDPNLRAYEQYF. In DNA, the CDR3 is TGTGCCAGCAGCTTAGATCCCAATTTGCGGGCCTACGAGCAGTACTTC.

This clone was seen once. The chain employs TRBV19 and TRBJ1-2; no clear D. Germline CDR1 is LNHDA and CDR2 is SQIVND (reference sequence). The length of the CDR3 is 13 residues. V was pared by 7 bases and J by 5 bases, with 14 bases between. This CDR3 is CASMLAAGYGYTF. As DNA, the CDR3 is TGTGCCAGTATGCTTGCCGCGGGGTATGGCTACACCTTC.

V and J are TRBV5-1 and TRBJ1-1; TRBD1 might be the D (5 bases). CDR1 and CDR2 (germline): SGHRS, YFSETQ. The V end lost 4 bases, the J end lost 1 base, and 17 bases lay between the germline ends. The CDR3 is made up of 16 amino acids. The CDR3 loop is CASSPWGGGTNTEAFF. Here the CDR3 DNA reads TGCGCCAGCAGCCCCTGGGGTGGGGGGACGAACACTGAAGCTTTCTTT.

The genes are TRBV19 and TRBJ2-5; weak D call: TRBD1 (6 bases). Germline values: CDR1 LNHDA, CDR2 SQIVND (reference sequence). The CDR3 is 12 amino acids. Trimming cost V 3 bases and J 5 bases, with 7 bases left between them. The CDR3 DNA reads as TGTGCCAGTAGTATCCAGGGGGAGACCCAGTACTTC. This sequence encodes CASSIQGETQYF.

The V gene is TRBV6-6, the J gene TRBJ2-1; D perhaps matches TRBD1 (6 bases). Trimming took off 1 base at V and 5 bases at J, with 9 bases between the two ends. Germline-derived CDR1 and CDR2 are MNHNY and SVGAGI (reference sequence). This CDR3 has 14 residues. In DNA form, the CDR3 reads TGTGCCAGCAGTTACTTCGGACAGCACAATGAGCAGTTCTTC. The encoded protein is CASSYFGQHNEQFF.

V is TRBV11-2 and J is TRBJ1-5; no clear D. CDR3 length: 16 residues. CDR1 and CDR2 (germline): SGHAT, FQNNGV. Trimming left V 0 bases short and J 1 base short, with 10 bases between. CDR3 sequence: CASSLDSRWSNQPQHF. The CDR3 DNA is TGTGCCAGCAGCTTAGACTCAAGGTGGAGCAATCAGCCCCAGCATTTT.

This sequence joins TRBV6-1 and TRBJ2-5; D is unresolved. CDR3 length: 14 residues. The germline V gene encodes CDR1 MNHNS and CDR2 SASEGT. V lost 6 bases and J lost 1, with 12 bases in between. The CDR3: CASRPVAGQETQYF. CDR3 bases: TGTGCCAGCAGGCCTGTGGCAGGCCAAGAGACCCAGTACTTC.

The chain links TRBV9 to TRBJ2-7; D remains ambiguous. V was clipped by 0 bases and J by 6 bases, with 16 bases between them. This CDR3 is built from 15 residues. CDR1 is SGDLS and CDR2 is YYNGEE in the germline V gene. This CDR3 is CASSVETVPSGEQYF. CDR3 coding DNA: TGTGCCAGCAGCGTAGAAACGGTCCCTTCCGGCGAGCAGTACTTC.

V is TRBV2 and J is TRBJ2-7, with 9 bases identical to TRBD2. CDR3 length equals 15 residues. Per the germline V gene, CDR1 is SNHLY and CDR2 is FYNNEI. Trimming took 6 bases from V and 3 from J; bases not matched to a gene: 9. In nucleotides, the CDR3 is TGTGCCAGCAGGCCTTTGCGACTAGCGGACTACGAGCAGTACTTC. Amino acid sequence: CASRPLRLADYEQYF. The complete variable domain, with remaining parts taken from reference TRBV2 and TRBJ2-7, reads EPEVTQTPSHQVTQMGQEVILRCVPISNHLYFYWYRQILGQKVEFLVSFYNNEISEKSEIFDDQFSVERPDGSNFTLKIRSTKLEDSAMYFCASRPLRLADYEQYFGPGTRLTVT.

The chain employs TRBV5-1 and TRBJ2-5; TRBD1 matches 11 bases. With 4 bases clipped from V and 5 bases from J, the junction kept 4 bases outside the gene matches. CDR1 SGHRS and CDR2 YFSETQ come from the germline V gene. CDR3 length equals 14 residues. The chain's CDR3 is CASSRTGGEETQYF. The CDR3 DNA reads TGCGCCAGCAGCAGGACAGGGGGCGAGGAGACCCAGTACTTC.

This rearrangement joins TRBV6-1 to TRBJ2-5; weak D call: TRBD1 (6 bases). The end of the DNA fits TRBJ2-7 better, so the J call may be wrong. CDR1 MNHNS and CDR2 SASEGT come from the germline V gene. This CDR3 contains 14 residues. CDR3 nucleotides: TGTGCCAGCAGTTTTACAGGGAATCTGGGCGAGCAGTACTTC. Protein: CASSFTGNLGEQYF.

The chain has TRBV10-3 and TRBJ2-1; either TRBD1 or TRBD2 may fit D (5 bases each). The CDR3 sequence is 14 residues long. The V gene lost 5 bases and the J gene lost 6 bases, with 14 bases spanning the gap. Germline V gene lookup returns CDR1 ENHRY and CDR2 SYGVKD. Here the CDR3 reads CAISNRDLRNEQFF. Here the CDR3 DNA reads TGTGCCATCAGTAACCGGGACCTACGCAATGAGCAGTTCTTC.

The rearrangement links TRBV18 to TRBJ1-4; D is uncertain. The germline V and J ends were trimmed by 0 bases and 6 bases, with 8 bases remaining between them. Germline CDR1 and CDR2: KGHSH and LQKENI. The CDR3 consists of 14 residues. In nucleotides, the CDR3 is TGTGCCAGCTCACCACCAGGGAGCTATGAAAAACTGTTTTTT. Protein sequence: CASSPPGSYEKLFF.

The chain recombines TRBV5-1 with TRBJ2-5; TRBD2 agrees at 13 bases. V was pared by 3 bases and J by 2 bases, with 1 base of the junction left unmatched. CDR3 length: 15 amino acids. The germline gives CDR1 SGHRS, CDR2 YFSETQ. CDR3 amino acids: CASSWGLAGQETQYF. The CDR3 coding sequence is TGCGCCAGCAGCTGGGGACTAGCGGGGCAAGAGACCCAGTACTTC.

The chain has TRBV7-9 and TRBJ1-2; D gene ambiguous. The V end lost 0 bases, the J end lost 4 bases, and 18 bases lay between the germline ends. The CDR3 is 17 amino acids. Germline-derived CDR1 and CDR2 are SEHNR and FQNEAQ (reference sequence). The CDR3 DNA is TGTGCCAGCAGCTTAGCCGACGGTAGGCGGTTAACCTATGGCTACACCTTC. Translated, it gives CASSLADGRRLTYGYTF.

The rearrangement uses TRBV7-9 and TRBJ2-3; D unclear. The CDR3 consists of 12 residues. The V gene lost 3 bases and the J gene lost 0 bases, with 1 base spanning the gap. Per germline, CDR1 SEHNR and CDR2 FQNEAQ (reference sequence). The CDR3 nucleotides are TGTGCCAGCAGCTTGAGCACAGATACGCAGTATTTT. This translates into CASSLSTDTQYF.

V usage is TRBV7-9 and J usage is TRBJ2-7; tentatively, D is TRBD2 (6 bases). Trimming pared 2 bases from V and 2 bases from J, leaving 13 bases between. The V gene's germline CDR1 is SEHNR and CDR2 FQNEAQ (reference sequence). This CDR3 spans 15 amino acids. The CDR3 is CASSLLSGAAYEQYF. The CDR3 DNA sequence: TGTGCCAGCAGCTTACTTTCGGGAGCTGCCTACGAGCAGTACTTC.

CDR3 DNA sequence: TGTGCTAGTGGTTTGCGGCCGAACACTGAAGCTTTCTTT. It encodes CASGLRPNTEAFF. The J gene is TRBJ1-1, the V gene TRBV12-5, with no clear D. The CDR3 covers 13 residues. Trimming shortened V by 2 bases and J by 1 base, and 5 bases separated the two germline ends. Germline CDR1 reads LGHNT; CDR2 reads FRNRAP.

The chain uses TRBV6-1 and TRBJ2-7; 8 bases map to TRBD2. Germline assignment: CDR1 MNHNS and CDR2 SASEGT. Trimming at V came to 4 bases and at J to 2 bases, leaving 10 bases not matched to a gene. This CDR3 is built from 16 residues. CDR3 loop: CASSVAPGLGTYEQYF. The CDR3 DNA follows: TGTGCCAGCAGTGTAGCGCCGGGACTAGGGACCTACGAGCAGTACTTC.

This chain uses TRBV9 with TRBJ1-1, with 7 bases identical to TRBD1. The V segment lost 4 bases and the J segment 3 bases; nucleotides outside the gene matches: 6. This CDR3 has 14 amino acids. Germline values: CDR1 SGDLS, CDR2 YYNGEE. CDR3 sequence (DNA): TGTGCCAGCAGCCCCAGACAGGGTGACACTGAAGCTTTCTTT. This translates into CASSPRQGDTEAFF.